The 7 T cell receptor beta chains reported below all come from one sample, sequenced in a study of cytomegalovirus exposure and HLA in healthy donors. Libraries were prepared by immunoSEQ multiplex PCR; TCRdb keeps only in-frame clonotypes and omits some of them. The table has 250,000 to 350,000 clones, roughly 87% seen once. Sequencing was performed on PBMCs. These receptors came from a man in his thirties or forties in good health and CMV-seronegative.

The chain uses TRBV6-6 and TRBJ2-2; no definite D call. Germline CDR1 is MNHNY and CDR2 is SVGAGI (reference sequence). The V and J ends lost 4 bases and 2 bases respectively, with 8 bases between them. The CDR3 runs 14 residues. Here the CDR3 reads CASSSISNTGELFF. CDR3 nucleotides: TGTGCCAGCAGTTCAATAAGCAACACCGGGGAGCTGTTTTTT.

This rearrangement joins TRBV2 to TRBJ1-2; 7 positions match TRBD1. This CDR3 contains 15 residues. V dropped 5 bases and J dropped 8; count of bases not matched to a gene: 14. Germline V lookup: CDR1 SNHLY, CDR2 FYNNEI. CDR3: CASSRSGQDSVGYTF. For the CDR3, the DNA is TGTGCCAGCAGTCGGTCTGGACAGGATTCGGTCGGCTACACCTTC.

The chain couples TRBV28 to TRBJ2-6; D ambiguous. CDR3 length: 15 residues. Germline values: CDR1 MDHEN, CDR2 SYDVKM. V lost 5 bases and J lost 0, with 8 bases in between. The CDR3, as DNA: TGTGCCAGCAGTGAGACATCCTCTGGGGCCAACGTCCTGACTTTC. As protein: CASSETSSGANVLTF.

The chain combines TRBV23-1 with TRBJ1-3; 9 nucleotides align to TRBD1. TRBV23-1 is assigned to the ORF class and has an uncertain function. J gave up 7 bases and V 3 bases, and 1 base lay outside the gene matches. This CDR3 spans 13 amino acids. CDR3 sequence (DNA): TGCGCCAGCAGTCATGGACAGGGGAACACCATATATTTT. It yields the protein CASSHGQGNTIYF.

This chain's CDR3 is CASSRSGRNAAQYF. CDR3 coding DNA: TGTGCCAGCAGCCGTAGCGGGCGAAACGCGGCCCAGTACTTC. The chain couples TRBV7-6 to TRBJ2-5, with TRBD2 matching over 7 bases. Per germline, CDR1 SGHVS and CDR2 FNYEAQ. The CDR3 is 14 residues long. V lost 5 bases to trimming and J lost 9 bases; unmatched junction nucleotides: 12. The full variable domain, with the rest looked up from reference TRBV7-6 and TRBJ2-5, is GAGVSQSPRYKVTKRGQDVALRCDPISGHVSLYWYRQALGQGPEFLTYFNYEAQQDKSGLPNDRFSAERPEGSISTLTIQRTEQRDSAMYRCASSRSGRNAAQYFGPGTRLLVL.

The chain has TRBV11-2 and TRBJ2-5, with D tentatively TRBD1 (5 bases). V gave up 5 bases and J gave up 5 bases, with 15 bases separating them. The CDR3 runs to 14 residues. CDR1 and CDR2 from the germline V gene are SGHAT and FQNNGV. CDR3 loop: CASSPLRVGETQYF. The DNA for the CDR3 is TGTGCCAGCAGCCCACTCAGGGTAGGGGAGACCCAGTACTTC.

V gene TRBV5-1 combines with J gene TRBJ2-3, with 9 bases fitting TRBD1. The V gene's germline CDR1 is SGHRS and CDR2 YFSETQ. The CDR3 is 13 amino acids. J gave up 1 base and V 9 bases, and 3 bases lay outside the gene matches. The CDR3 is CATRTGGTDTQYF. CDR3 DNA sequence: TGCGCCACCCGGACAGGGGGCACAGATACGCAGTATTTT. Combining the CDR3 with reference TRBV5-1 and TRBJ2-3 gives the whole variable domain KAGVTQTPRYLIKTRGQQVTLSCSPISGHRSVSWYQQTPGQGLQFLFEYFSETQRNKGNFPGRFSGRQFSNSRSEMNVSTLELGDSALYLCATRTGGTDTQYFGPGTRLTVL.